These 18 T cell receptor beta chains share one sample of origin, sequenced in a study of blood T cell repertoires in COVID-19. Generated by immunoSEQ multiplex PCR, the TCRdb table keeps only in-frame clones and is missing some. The repertoire has 240,000 or so clones, around 90% of them found once; the top ten carry approximately 0.8%. Source material: peripheral blood. These receptors came from a young woman with acute or convalescent COVID-19.

V usage is TRBV7-9 and J usage is TRBJ2-3; D call uncertain. Germline-derived CDR1 and CDR2 are SEHNR and FQNEAQ (reference sequence). This CDR3 spans 14 amino acids. Between the trimmed V and J ends, which lost 5 bases and 3 bases, there was a span of 12 bases. The CDR3 sequence is CASSTNDWTDTQYF. For the CDR3, the DNA is TGTGCCAGCAGCACTAACGACTGGACAGATACGCAGTATTTT.

J is TRBJ2-7 and V is TRBV5-1; D is uncertain. The CDR3 sequence is 13 residues long. V lost 0 bases and J lost 1, with 5 bases in between. Per the germline V gene, CDR1 is SGHRS and CDR2 is YFSETQ. CDR3 loop: CASSLALSYEQYF. CDR3 coding DNA: TGCGCCAGCAGCTTGGCACTATCCTACGAGCAGTACTTC.

The chain recombines TRBV12-5 with TRBJ2-7; 8 bases are a match to TRBD1. The CDR3 is 15 residues long. V was clipped by 3 bases and J by 2 bases; unmatched bases: 6. The germline gives CDR1 LGHNT, CDR2 FRNRAP. CDR3 nucleotide sequence: TGTGCTAGTGGTTTTACCGGACAGGGAACCTACGAGCAGTACTTC. Translated: CASGFTGQGTYEQYF.

The chain combines TRBV28 with TRBJ1-1, with D maybe TRBD1 (6 bases). This CDR3 has 15 residues. Trimming left V 4 bases short and J 1 base short, with 13 bases between. The V gene's germline CDR1 is MDHEN and CDR2 SYDVKM. For the CDR3, the DNA is TGTGCCAGCAGTTATCAAGGACAGACGAACACTGAAGCTTTCTTT. It is translated as CASSYQGQTNTEAFF.

The chain has TRBV6-5 and TRBJ2-7; D might be TRBD2 (5 bases). Germline CDR1 and CDR2: MNHEY and SVGAGI. CDR3 length equals 13 residues. Deletions cut 2 bases from V and 5 bases from J, with 10 bases between. CDR3 in DNA: TGTGCCAGCAGTTACGAGGGTTACAACGAGCAGTACTTC. It yields the protein CASSYEGYNEQYF.

The chain links TRBV10-1 to TRBJ1-5; TRBD1 agrees at 8 bases. J lost 0 bases, V lost 10 bases, and 14 bases had no gene match. CDR3 size: 17 residues. Germline V lookup: CDR1 WNHNN, CDR2 SYGVQD (reference sequence). CDR3 nucleotides: TGCGCCAACCGCAGGGGGCCTTATATGTATAGCAATCAGCCCCAGCATTTT. Translating it yields CANRRGPYMYSNQPQHF.

This chain links TRBV13 with TRBJ1-4; D uncertain. This CDR3 region has 15 residues. V lost 5 bases, J lost 0 bases, and 10 bases lay in between. Germline CDR1 PRHDT, CDR2 FYEKMQ (reference sequence). CDR3 region: CASSPRRTTNEKLFF. DNA of the CDR3: TGTGCCAGCAGCCCCCGCAGGACAACTAATGAAAAACTGTTTTTT.

The gene calls are TRBV7-2 and TRBJ1-5, with D possibly TRBD1 on 5 matching bases. Germline loops: CDR1 SGHTA, CDR2 FQGNSA. The CDR3 sequence is 15 residues long. V gave up 1 base and J gave up 7 bases, with 14 bases separating them. The CDR3 spells CASSLVTGRGQPQHF. CDR3 bases: TGTGCCAGCAGCTTAGTCACGGGTCGGGGGCAGCCCCAGCATTTT.

CDR3 residues: CAITTDYGETQYF. For the CDR3, the DNA is TGTGCCATCACTACTGACTACGGAGAGACCCAGTACTTC. This sequence joins TRBV10-3 and TRBJ2-5, with a weak D call TRBD2 (5 bases). V lost 7 bases to trimming and J lost 4 bases, with 13 bases between them. Germline V lookup: CDR1 ENHRY, CDR2 SYGVKD. The CDR3 sequence is 13 residues long.

This chain uses TRBV30 with TRBJ2-5; 7 nucleotides line up with TRBD1. Germline assignment: CDR1 GTSNPN and CDR2 SVGIG (reference sequence). The CDR3 has 13 amino acids. V was clipped by 7 bases and J by 3 bases; unmatched bases: 8. CDR3 amino acids: CASTVGTEETQYF. The CDR3 DNA reads as TGTGCCTCGACGGTAGGGACAGAAGAGACCCAGTACTTC.

The CDR3 DNA follows: TGTGCCATCAGTGTTGAACTATTGACAGATACGCAGTATTTT. This translates into CAISVELLTDTQYF. This chain links TRBV10-3 with TRBJ2-3; no clear D. The CDR3 contains 14 residues. V dropped 4 bases and J dropped 3 bases, with 11 bases sitting between them. The germline gives CDR1 ENHRY, CDR2 SYGVKD.

This chain uses TRBV19 with TRBJ2-1, with 7 bases aligning to TRBD2. Germline V gene lookup returns CDR1 LNHDA and CDR2 SQIVND (reference sequence). V lost 1 base, J lost 4 bases, and 7 bases stayed unmatched. The CDR3 totals 16 residues. DNA for the CDR3: TGTGCCAGTAGTATAGGGTTATGGCGGGAGTACAATGAGCAGTTCTTC. Its protein product is CASSIGLWREYNEQFF.

This clone was seen only once. V and J are TRBV19 and TRBJ2-1, with D tentatively TRBD1 (5 bases). This CDR3 contains 14 residues. The V end was cut by 3 bases, the J end by 7 bases, with 13 bases between. In germline, CDR1 is LNHDA, CDR2 SQIVND (reference sequence). CDR3 region: CASSIQGQVNEQFF. The DNA for the CDR3 is TGTGCCAGTAGTATTCAGGGTCAAGTGAATGAGCAGTTCTTC.

The J gene is TRBJ2-7, the V gene TRBV3-1 (or the pseudogene TRBV3-2), with D maybe TRBD2 (6 bases). V was cut by 4 bases and J by 6 bases, with 25 bases left in between. The CDR3 length is 17 residues. Germline CDR1 LGHDT, CDR2 YNNKEL (reference sequence). CDR3 bases: TGTGCCAGCAGCCCATGGAATGTAGGGCTAGCGTTAAGCGAGCAGTACTTC. Its translation is CASSPWNVGLALSEQYF.

The genes are TRBV19 and TRBJ1-6; TRBD1 is a possible D gene (6 bases). Trimming shortened V by 10 bases and J by 4 bases, and 17 bases separated the two germline ends. Germline CDR1 and CDR2: LNHDA and SQIVND (reference sequence). This CDR3 is 15 amino acids long. CDR3 residues: CATKTGSPYNSPLHF. The CDR3 nucleotides are TGTGCCACCAAAACAGGGTCCCCGTATAATTCACCCCTCCACTTT.

The CDR3 region is CASSRTGLAGDEQFF. As DNA, the CDR3 is TGCGCCAGCAGCCGCACGGGACTAGCGGGCGATGAGCAGTTCTTC. This rearrangement joins TRBV4-1 to TRBJ2-1; 12 bases are a match to TRBD2. The ends lost 4 bases at V and 8 bases at J; junction bases unmatched: 6. Germline V lookup: CDR1 MGHRA, CDR2 YSYEKL. The CDR3 runs to 15 residues.

The rearrangement joins TRBV25-1 to TRBJ2-7; TRBD1 might be the D (5 bases). CDR3 length: 15 residues. CDR1 is MGHDK and CDR2 is SYGVNS in the germline V gene. The V gene lost 1 base and the J gene lost 1 base, with 11 bases spanning the gap. CDR3 coding DNA: TGTGCCAGCAGTGAATTGTCAGACAGATCCTACGAGCAGTACTTC. The encoded protein is CASSELSDRSYEQYF.

This chain joins TRBV21-1 and TRBJ2-1; the table's D call TRBD1 went unverified against the DNA. TRBV21-1 represents a pseudogene. The length of the CDR3 is 17 residues. CDR3 DNA: TGTGCCAGACCCGAGAACCGTTGGACAGGGGCCTACAATGAGCAGTTCTTC. Protein: CARPENRWTGAYNEQFF.